This T cell receptor (beta chain) was identified in a study of cytomegalovirus exposure and HLA in healthy donors. This table comes from immunoSEQ multiplex PCR, and its TCRdb copy is limited to in-frame clones, with some not included. The table includes 200,000 or so clones, about 80% detected once. The J segment lost 4 bases and the V segment lost 3 bases, leaving 5 bases of the junction unmatched. From germline, CDR1 is MDHEN and CDR2 SYDVKM. This CDR3 contains 14 residues. In its sample, this clone was seen once. Its antigen is still unknown. General study findings and limits: Subsequent analysis of the approximately 120 validation repertoires found a tendency for first-cohort TCR clusters to co-occur. Using the classifier, cytomegalovirus status was reportedly diagnosed with high specificity and sensitivity.

Sequences were obtained from PBMCs. The chain links TRBV28 to TRBJ1-1; 7 positions agree with TRBD1. The source is a man aged 18 to 35 in good health and CMV-seropositive. The CDR3 sequence is CASSLTGHGTEAFF. The CDR3 nucleotides read TGTGCCAGCAGTTTGACAGGGCACGGCACTGAAGCTTTCTTT.